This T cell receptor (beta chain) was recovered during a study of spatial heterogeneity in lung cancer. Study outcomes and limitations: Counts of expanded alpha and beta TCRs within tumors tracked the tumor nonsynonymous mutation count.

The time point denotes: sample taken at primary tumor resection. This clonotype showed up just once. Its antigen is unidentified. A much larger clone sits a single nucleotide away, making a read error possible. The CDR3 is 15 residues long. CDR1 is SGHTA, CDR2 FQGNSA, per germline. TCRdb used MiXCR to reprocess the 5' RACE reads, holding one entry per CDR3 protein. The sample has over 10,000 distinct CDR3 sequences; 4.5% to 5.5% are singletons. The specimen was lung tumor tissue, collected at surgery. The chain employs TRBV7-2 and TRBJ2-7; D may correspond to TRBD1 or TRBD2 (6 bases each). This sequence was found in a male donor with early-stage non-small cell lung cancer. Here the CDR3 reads CASSPGAISSNEQYF. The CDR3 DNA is TGTGCCAGCAGCCCGGGGGCCATAAGCTCCAACGAGCAGTACTTC.